The clone carrying this T cell receptor (beta chain) showed up just once. Data came from immunoSEQ multiplex PCR; TCRdb stores just in-frame clones and leaves some out. Here the sample spans around 80,000 clones, about 90% being singletons. These data come from a study of T cell changes during pregnancy in multiple sclerosis. The germline CDR1 and CDR2 sequences are SGHRS and YFSETQ. The CDR3 length is 15 residues. Deletions cut 0 bases from V and 3 bases from J, with 12 bases between. V and J are TRBV5-1 and TRBJ1-2; D might be TRBD1 (6 bases). The sequence was collected from a female donor with multiple sclerosis, enrolled in a pregnancy study. The sequences come from peripheral blood, collected before pregnancy. The CDR3 is CASSLVTGEDYGYTF. CDR3 bases: TGCGCCAGCAGCTTGGTGACAGGAGAGGACTATGGCTACACCTTC.